This T cell receptor (beta chain) is drawn from a study of long-term antiretroviral therapy in people with HIV. V was clipped by 1 base and J by 6 bases, with 12 bases between them. The germline V gene encodes CDR1 SGHAT and CDR2 FQDESV (reference sequence). The CDR3 runs to 14 residues. This clone was recorded once. At survey level, the immunoSEQ assay was run in its v3.0 version. Sequencing used immunoSEQ multiplex PCR; TCRdb keeps in-frame clones, though not all of them. The table has under 20,000 clones, roughly 73% seen once. The rearrangement joins TRBV11-1 to TRBJ2-5; D gene ambiguous. The sequence was collected from a man aged 25-40 years with HIV. Sequenced here: unsorted PBMCs, sampled around 2.2 years before starting antiretroviral therapy. Here the CDR3 reads CASSLVGNRKTQYF. The CDR3 DNA is TGTGCCAGCAGCTTAGTTGGGAATAGAAAGACCCAGTACTTC.